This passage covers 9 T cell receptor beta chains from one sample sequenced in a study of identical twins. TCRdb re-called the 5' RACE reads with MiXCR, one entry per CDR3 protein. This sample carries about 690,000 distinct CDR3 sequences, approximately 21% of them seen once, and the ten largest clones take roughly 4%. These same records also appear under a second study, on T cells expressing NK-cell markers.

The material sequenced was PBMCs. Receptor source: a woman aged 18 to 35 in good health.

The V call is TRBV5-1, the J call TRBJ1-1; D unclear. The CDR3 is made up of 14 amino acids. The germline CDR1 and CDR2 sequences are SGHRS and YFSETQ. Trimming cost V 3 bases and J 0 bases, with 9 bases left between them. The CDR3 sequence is CASSSLSMNTEAFF. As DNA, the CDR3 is TGCGCCAGCAGCTCACTTAGCATGAACACTGAAGCTTTCTTT.

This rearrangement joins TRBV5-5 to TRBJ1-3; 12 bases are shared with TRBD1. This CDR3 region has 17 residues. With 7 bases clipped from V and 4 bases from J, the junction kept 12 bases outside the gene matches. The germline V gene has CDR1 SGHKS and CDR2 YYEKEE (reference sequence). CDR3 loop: CASAGTGGLMRGNTIYF. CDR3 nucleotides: TGTGCCAGCGCCGGGACAGGGGGCCTAATGCGCGGAAACACCATATATTTT. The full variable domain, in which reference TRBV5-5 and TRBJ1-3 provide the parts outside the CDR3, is DAGVTQSPTHLIKTRGQQVTLRCSPISGHKSVSWYQQVLGQGPQFIFQYYEKEERGRGNFPDRFSARQFPNYSSELNVNALLLGDSALYLCASAGTGGLMRGNTIYFGEGSWLTVV.

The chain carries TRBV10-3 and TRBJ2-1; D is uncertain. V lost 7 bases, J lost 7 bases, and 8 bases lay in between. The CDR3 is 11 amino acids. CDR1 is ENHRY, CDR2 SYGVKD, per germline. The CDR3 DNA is TGTGCCATCAAGAGAGAGAATGAGCAGTTCTTC. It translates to CAIKRENEQFF.

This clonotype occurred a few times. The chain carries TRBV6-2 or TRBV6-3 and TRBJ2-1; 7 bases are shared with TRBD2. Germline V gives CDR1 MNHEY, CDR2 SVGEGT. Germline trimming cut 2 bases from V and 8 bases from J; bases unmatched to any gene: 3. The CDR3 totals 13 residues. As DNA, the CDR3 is TGTGCCAGCAGTTACAGGGAGGGTTATGAGCAGTTCTTC. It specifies CASSYREGYEQFF.

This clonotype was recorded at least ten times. CDR3 sequence (DNA): TGCAGTGCTAGTCTCCCGGATGGGTTCACCGAGCAGTACTTC. This codes for CSASLPDGFTEQYF. V usage is TRBV20-1 and J usage is TRBJ2-7; D not resolved. CDR3 length: 14 amino acids. CDR1 is DFQATT, CDR2 SNEGSKA, per germline (reference sequence). V lost 3 bases and J lost 6, with 18 bases in between.

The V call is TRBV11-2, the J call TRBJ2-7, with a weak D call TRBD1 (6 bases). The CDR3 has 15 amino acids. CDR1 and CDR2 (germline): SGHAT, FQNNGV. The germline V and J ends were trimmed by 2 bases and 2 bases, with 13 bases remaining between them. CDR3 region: CASSLSQGIAYEQYF. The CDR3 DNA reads TGTGCCAGCAGCTTATCTCAGGGGATAGCCTACGAGCAGTACTTC.

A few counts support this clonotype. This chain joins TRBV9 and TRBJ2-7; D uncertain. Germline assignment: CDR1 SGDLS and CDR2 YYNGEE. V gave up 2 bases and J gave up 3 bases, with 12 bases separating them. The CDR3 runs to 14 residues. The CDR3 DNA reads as TGTGCCAGCAGCGTCACGGGTAGCAACTACGAGCAGTACTTC. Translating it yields CASSVTGSNYEQYF.

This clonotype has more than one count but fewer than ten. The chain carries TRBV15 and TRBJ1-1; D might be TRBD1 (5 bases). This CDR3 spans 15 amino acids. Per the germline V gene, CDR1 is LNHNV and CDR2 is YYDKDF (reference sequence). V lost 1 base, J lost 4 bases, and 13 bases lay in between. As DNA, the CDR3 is TGTGCCACCAGCAGAGCCTCAGGGCTGGTCACTGAAGCTTTCTTT. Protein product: CATSRASGLVTEAFF.

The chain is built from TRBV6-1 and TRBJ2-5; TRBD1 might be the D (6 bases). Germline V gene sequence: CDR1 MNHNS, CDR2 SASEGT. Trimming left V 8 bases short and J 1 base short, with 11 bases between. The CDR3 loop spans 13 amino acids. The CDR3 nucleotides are TGTGCCAGCCAGGGGCCCAGCCAAGAGACCCAGTACTTC. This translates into CASQGPSQETQYF.